This T cell receptor (beta chain) was sequenced in a study of T-cell memory formation after mild COVID-19. TCRdb re-called the 5' RACE reads through MiXCR, storing one row per CDR3 protein. The sample records about 430,000 distinct CDR3 sequences, more than 15% being singletons. This clonotype was detected only a few times. CDR1 is LGHDT, CDR2 YNNKEL, per germline (reference sequence). This CDR3 comprises 12 residues. Trimming removed 3 bases at V and 8 bases at J, with 8 bases between. The source of this sequence is a young man who had mild COVID-19 (a few samples of this study predate the infection). Cell type and time point are not known. V is TRBV3-1 and J is TRBJ2-1; D may correspond to TRBD1 or TRBD2 (5 bases each). The sequenced material came from PBMCs or a T cell subset sorted from them (not recorded which). The CDR3 nucleotides read TGTGCCAGCAGCCAGGGGGACGATGAGCAGTTCTTC. This gives the protein CASSQGDDEQFF.